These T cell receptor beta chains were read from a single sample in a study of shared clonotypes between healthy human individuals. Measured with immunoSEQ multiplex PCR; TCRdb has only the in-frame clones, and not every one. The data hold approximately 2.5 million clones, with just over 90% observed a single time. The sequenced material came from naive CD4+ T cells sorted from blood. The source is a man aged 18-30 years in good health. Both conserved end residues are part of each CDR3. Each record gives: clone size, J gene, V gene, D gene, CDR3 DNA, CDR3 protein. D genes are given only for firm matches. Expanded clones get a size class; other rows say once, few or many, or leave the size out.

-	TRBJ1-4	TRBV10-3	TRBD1	TGTGCCATCAGTGATCAGGGGGGTAATGAAAAACTGTTTTTT	CAISDQGGNEKLFF
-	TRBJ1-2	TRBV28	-	TGTGCCAGCCAAGCTAAAGGCTACACCTTC	CASQAKGYTF
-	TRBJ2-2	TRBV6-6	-	TGTGCCAGCAGTTACTCAGGCAGACAAAACACCGGGGAGCTGTTTTTT	CASSYSGRQNTGELFF
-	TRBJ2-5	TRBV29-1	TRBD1	TGCAGCGGTACAGGGGGCGCGGAGACCCAGTACTTC	CSGTGGAETQYF
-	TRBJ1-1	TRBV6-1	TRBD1	TGTGCCAGCAGTGAAGCTCCAGGGGGCGCCGGGGGGGCTTTCTTT	CASSEAPGGAGGAFF
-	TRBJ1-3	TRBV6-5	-	TGTGCCAGCACCCCCGACCTCGCCTCTGGAAACACCATATATTTT	CASTPDLASGNTIYF
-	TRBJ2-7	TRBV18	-	TGTGCCAGCTCACGGGTAGCGGGACAGTCCTACGAGCAGTACTTC	CASSRVAGQSYEQYF
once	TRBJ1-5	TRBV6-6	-	TGTGCCAGCAGAGAGGGGTATAGCAATCAGCCCCAGCATTTT	CASREGYSNQPQHF
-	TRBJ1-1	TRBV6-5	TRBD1	TGTGCCAGCAGTTCCCTACGACAGGGAATTGAAGCTTTCTTT	CASSSLRQGIEAFF
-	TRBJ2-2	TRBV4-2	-	TGTGCCAGCAAGAAAGAAGGGGACACCGGGGAGCTGTTTTTT	CASKKEGDTGELFF
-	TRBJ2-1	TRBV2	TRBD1	TGTGCCAGCAGAGGGGGACAGGGGGATTACAATGAGCAGTTCTTC	CASRGGQGDYNEQFF
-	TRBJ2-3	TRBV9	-	TGTGCCAGCAGCGTAGCGTCCTCTAGCACAGATACGCAGTATTTT	CASSVASSSTDTQYF
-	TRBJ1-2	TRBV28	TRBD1	TGTGCCAGCAGATCCGGGACAGTTGATAACTATGGCTACACCTTC	CASRSGTVDNYGYTF
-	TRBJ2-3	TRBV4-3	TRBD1	TGCGCCAGCAGCCAAGATAGGACAGGGGCCTTCACAGATACGCAGTATTTT	CASSQDRTGAFTDTQYF
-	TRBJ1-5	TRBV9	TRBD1	TGTGCCAGCAGCGGAGGACAGGGGAATCAGCCCCAGCATTTT	CASSGGQGNQPQHF
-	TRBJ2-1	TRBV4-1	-	TGCGCCAGCAGCCTACTGGGGACCATATCCCAGTTCTTC	CASSLLGTISQFF
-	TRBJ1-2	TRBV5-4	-	TGTGCCAGCAGCTTGGTGGGGGGGCAGGGCTATGGCTACACCTTC	CASSLVGGQGYGYTF
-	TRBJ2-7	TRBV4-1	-	TGCGCCAGCAGCCAAGTAGAGAAAACCGGGACTCATTCCCACGAGCAGTACTTC	CASSQVEKTGTHSHEQYF
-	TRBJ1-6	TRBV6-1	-	TGTGCCAGCAGTTGGATGAATTCACCCCTCCACTTT	CASSWMNSPLHF
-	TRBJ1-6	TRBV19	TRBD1	TGTGCCAGTAGACGCGGACAGGGATATAATTCACCCCTCCACTTT	CASRRGQGYNSPLHF
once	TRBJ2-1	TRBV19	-	TGTGCCAGTAGTGGCCCCGGGCAGAACCACAATGAGCAGTTCTTC	CASSGPGQNHNEQFF
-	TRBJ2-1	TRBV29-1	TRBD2	TGCAGCGTCCAACGTGGGACTAGCGGCAATGAGCAGTTCTTC	CSVQRGTSGNEQFF
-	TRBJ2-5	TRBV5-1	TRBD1	TGCGCCAGCAGGAAAGGAGGGACAGGGGAAGAGACCCAGTACTTC	CASRKGGTGEETQYF
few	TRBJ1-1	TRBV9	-	TGTGCCAGCAGCCCGCGGCGGGGGAGTCCTGAAGCTTTCTTT	CASSPRRGSPEAFF
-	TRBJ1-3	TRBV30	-	TGTGCCTGGAGTGTATCCTCCGCTGGAAACACCATATATTTT	CAWSVSSAGNTIYF
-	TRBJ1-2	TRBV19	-	TGTGCCAGTAGTATAGGAGGGAGTAACTATGGCTACACCTTC	CASSIGGSNYGYTF
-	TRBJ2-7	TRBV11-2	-	TGTGCCAGCAGCTTAGGGCAGGGTCCGCTCGAGCAGTACTTC	CASSLGQGPLEQYF
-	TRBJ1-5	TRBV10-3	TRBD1	TGTGCCATCAGGACCGGGACAGACAATCAGCCCCAGCATTTT	CAIRTGTDNQPQHF
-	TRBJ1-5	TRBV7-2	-	TGTGCCAGCAGCTCCCAATCCCTGGGTGTAGGTCAGCCCCAGCATTTT	CASSSQSLGVGQPQHF
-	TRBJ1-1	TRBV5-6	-	TGTGCCAGCAGCCCCGGGGGGAGCGGGGCTTTCTTT	CASSPGGSGAFF
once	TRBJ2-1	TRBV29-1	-	TGCAGCGTTGAATCTAACGGGAAGGATCAGTTCTTC	CSVESNGKDQFF
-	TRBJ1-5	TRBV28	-	TGTGCCAGCAGTCCAGGACCCAATCAGCCCCAGCATTTT	CASSPGPNQPQHF
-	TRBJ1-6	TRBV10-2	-	TGCGCCAGCAGGGAGGAAAATTCACCCCTCCACTTT	CASREENSPLHF
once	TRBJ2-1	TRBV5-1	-	TGCGCCAGCAGCTTGGGAACAGGGCATGGAGAGCAGTTCTTC	CASSLGTGHGEQFF
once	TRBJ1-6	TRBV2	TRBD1	TGTGCCATCGGGACAGGGGGGAGGTATAATTCACCCCTCCACTTT	CAIGTGGRYNSPLHF
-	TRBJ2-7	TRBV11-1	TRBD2	TGTGCCAGCAGCCTCGAGGCACTAGCGGGGGCTATCTCCTACGAGCAGTACTTC	CASSLEALAGAISYEQYF
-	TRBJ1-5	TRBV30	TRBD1	TGTGCCTGGAGTGTTTTTGCGCCGGGACAGGGCTCGGTCTATAGCAATCAGCCCCAGCATTTT	CAWSVFAPGQGSVYSNQPQHF
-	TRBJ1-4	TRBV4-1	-	TGCGCCAGCAGCCAAGGTCACTTCTCGAATGAAAAACTGTTTTTT	CASSQGHFSNEKLFF
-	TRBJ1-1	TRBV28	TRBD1	TGTGCCAGCAGTTTAAGGGACAGTCCAAGGTCTGAAGCTTTCTTT	CASSLRDSPRSEAFF
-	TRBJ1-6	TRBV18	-	TGTGCCAGCTCACCCGGGGCGTCGGGGGGGTCTTCACCCCTCCACTTT	CASSPGASGGSSPLHF
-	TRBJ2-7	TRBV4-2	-	TGTGCCAGCAGCCAAGAAACCGGCGAGCAGTACTTC	CASSQETGEQYF
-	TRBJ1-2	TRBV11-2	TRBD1	TGTGCCAGCAGCCCCAAGGGACAGGGGTCTGGCTACACCTTC	CASSPKGQGSGYTF
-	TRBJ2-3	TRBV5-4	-	TGTGCCAGCAGCTCACCAGTAGCAGATACGCAGTATTTT	CASSSPVADTQYF
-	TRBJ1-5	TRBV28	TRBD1	TGTGCCACCACAGGGGCGGGTCAGCCCCAGCATTTT	CATTGAGQPQHF
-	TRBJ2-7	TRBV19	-	TGTGCCAGTAGCATCGGGGCAGGGACGTCCTACGAGCAGTACTTC	CASSIGAGTSYEQYF
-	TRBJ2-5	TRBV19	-	TGTGCCAGTAGTATGAGCGGTCTCCAAGAGACCCAGTACTTC	CASSMSGLQETQYF